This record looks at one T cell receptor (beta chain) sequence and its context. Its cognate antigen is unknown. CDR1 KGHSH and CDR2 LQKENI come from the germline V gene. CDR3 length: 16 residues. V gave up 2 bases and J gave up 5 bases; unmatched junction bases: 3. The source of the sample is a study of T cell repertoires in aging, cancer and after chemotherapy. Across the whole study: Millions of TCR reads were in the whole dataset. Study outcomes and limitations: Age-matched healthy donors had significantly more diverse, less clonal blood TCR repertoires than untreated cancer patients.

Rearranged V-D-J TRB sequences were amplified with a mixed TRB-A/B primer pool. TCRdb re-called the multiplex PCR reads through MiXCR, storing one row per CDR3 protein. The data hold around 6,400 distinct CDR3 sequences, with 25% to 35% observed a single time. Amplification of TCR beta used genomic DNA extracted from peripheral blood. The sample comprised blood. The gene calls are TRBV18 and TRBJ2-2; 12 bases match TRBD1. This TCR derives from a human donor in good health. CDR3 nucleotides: TGTGCCAGCTCACCAAGGGGACAGGGGGCGACCGGGGAGCTGTTTTTT. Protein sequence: CASSPRGQGATGELFF.